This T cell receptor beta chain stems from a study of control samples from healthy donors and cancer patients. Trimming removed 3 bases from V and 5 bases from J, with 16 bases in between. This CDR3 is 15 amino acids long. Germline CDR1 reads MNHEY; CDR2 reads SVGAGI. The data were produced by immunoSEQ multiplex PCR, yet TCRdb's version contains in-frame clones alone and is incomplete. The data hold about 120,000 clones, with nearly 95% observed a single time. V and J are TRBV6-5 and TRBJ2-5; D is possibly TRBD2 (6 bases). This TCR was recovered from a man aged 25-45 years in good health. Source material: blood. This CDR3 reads CASSYTGSLGETQYF. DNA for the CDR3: TGTGCCAGCAGTTATACCGGGAGCCTGGGGGAGACCCAGTACTTC.